These T cell receptor beta chains were read from a single sample in a study of shared clonotypes between healthy human individuals. Sequencing was performed with immunoSEQ multiplex PCR; in TCRdb, only in-frame clones are kept and a portion is missing. The sample lists about 2 million clones; roughly 94% were seen once. The material sequenced was naive CD8+ T cells sorted from blood. Receptor source: a man between 18 and 35 years old in good health. Each CDR3 is given with its conserved first and last residue. A D gene is named only where the DNA matches it firmly.

V	D	J	DNA	CDR3
TRBV15	.	TRBJ1-4	TGTGCCACCAGCAGAGTGAGACAGGTTAATGAAAAACTGTTTTTT	CATSRVRQVNEKLFF
TRBV7-3	TRBD2	TRBJ2-3	TGTGCCAGCAGCTCGGGCGGGGGTAGCACAGATACGCAGTATTTT	CASSSGGGSTDTQYF
TRBV9	.	TRBJ2-5	TGTGCCAGCAGCGTAGAGGGTAGCATGGAGACCCAGTACTTC	CASSVEGSMETQYF
TRBV15	.	TRBJ1-3	TGTGCCACCAGCAGTCAAGGGGGAAACACCATATATTTT	CATSSQGGNTIYF
TRBV27	TRBD1	TRBJ1-5	TGTGCCAGCAGTTCGGGACAGGGGGTTCAGCCCCAGCATTTT	CASSSGQGVQPQHF
TRBV6-5	TRBD2	TRBJ2-1	TGTGCCAGCAGATCCCTAGCGGCTGAATACAATGAGCAGTTCTTC	CASRSLAAEYNEQFF
TRBV27	.	TRBJ2-3	TGTGCCAGCAGTTGGTCCGATACGCAGTATTTT	CASSWSDTQYF
TRBV9	.	TRBJ2-3	TGTGCCAGCAGTCCCTTCGAGCCTGTAGATACGCAGTATTTT	CASSPFEPVDTQYF
TRBV11-2	.	TRBJ2-1	TGTGCCAGCAGCTTAGAGCAAGGGGTCTACAATGAGCAGTTCTTC	CASSLEQGVYNEQFF
TRBV28	.	TRBJ1-4	TGTGCCAGCAGTTTGGGGCTGATGAATGAAAAACTGTTTTTT	CASSLGLMNEKLFF
TRBV9	.	TRBJ2-2	TGTGCCAGCAGCGTAGAGTCGGGAGACTGGACCGGGGAGCTGTTTTTT	CASSVESGDWTGELFF